This T cell receptor (beta chain) was identified in a study of beta chain features in type 1 diabetes. This clone turned up a few times. What it binds is unknown. As every portion of the isolated RNA was reverse transcribed, the sequencing read expressed TCRB transcripts. The repertoire was sequenced with immunoSEQ multiplex PCR; TCRdb's copy has only in-frame clones and lacks some. The table lists roughly 400,000 clones, more than 11% of them singletons. General study findings and limits: When VDJ junctions were examined, type 1 diabetes patients showed fewer insertions and more deletions. TCRB CDR3 length was moderately but significantly reduced in all four CD4+ subsets of Type 1 diabetes patients.

One heparinised blood draw, averaging about 100 mL, came from each donor. The CDR3 has 12 residues. V shed 2 bases and J shed 9 bases, with 5 bases lying between them. Germline V gives CDR1 MNHNY, CDR2 SVGAGI (reference sequence). The chain carries TRBV6-6 and TRBJ1-6, with a possible D match to TRBD1 (5 bases). Sequencing was carried out using naive CD4+ T cells from blood. The TCR was taken from a man aged 30-40 years in good health. The CDR3 DNA follows: TGTGCCAGCAGTTACGACAGTTCACCCCTCCACTTT. Encoded protein: CASSYDSSPLHF.